Listed below are T cell receptor beta chains from one sample, sequenced in a study of cytomegalovirus exposure and HLA in healthy donors. The repertoire was sequenced with immunoSEQ multiplex PCR; TCRdb's copy has only in-frame clones and lacks some. The sample holds 80,000 to 95,000 clones, around 96% seen once. Material: PBMCs. The receptor source for this set is a woman aged 18-35 years in good health and CMV-seronegative. Each CDR3 is given with its conserved first and last residue. Rows give clone size only sometimes, using once, few, many, or a class for an expanded clone.

clone_size v_call cdr3_aa
. TRBV5-1 CASNNRGQSADTQYF
. TRBV5-4 CASSLLAGGVDTQYF
. TRBV5-1 CASSLGGSQPQHF
. TRBV27 CASSPAGLAGVGSYNEQFF
. TRBV21-1 CASSKAGDGNEQFF
. TRBV5-1 CASSPGQGWYTEAFF
. TRBV5-1 CASSLVPSGKGETQYF
. TRBV27 CASSLSWLAGLYNEQFF
. TRBV18 CASSTGTGVNTEAFF
. TRBV7-9 CASSLAGTGAGTEAFF
. TRBV6-5 CATRTGGGDEQFF
. TRBV29-1 CSVRGGLVGSYEQYF
. TRBV27 CASSELRAGELFF
once TRBV27 CASSAPGTGELFF
. TRBV6-6 CASGDLAGGHHEQYF
. TRBV6-5 CASSYERGTEAFF
. TRBV9 CASSPTGTVPYEQYF
. TRBV7-8 CASSSYGTGEAFF
. TRBV6-1 CASSEYQTEETQYF
. TRBV25-1 CASRPTGGIYTEAFF
. TRBV6-5 CASSYLDSSSYNEQFF
. TRBV7-8 CASSFQRGGLAGDGQYF
. TRBV4-1 CASSQVTESSYEQYF
. TRBV2 CASSVQQASYEQYF
. TRBV18 CASSPRTGTGSYNEQFF
. TRBV18 CASSADSYGYTF
. TRBV6-1 CASSVFSGIGQTNEQFF
. TRBV6-5 CASSRLGGNNEKLFF
. TRBV7-6 CASSRLAGGNEQFF
. TRBV10-1 CASSATERDYNEQFF
. TRBV6-1 CASSEIGTRVYGYTF
. TRBV11-3 CASSLGLAGGYEQFF
. TRBV7-7 CASSPSSYNEQFF
. TRBV10-3 CAISRINPGISMNTEAFF
. TRBV7-2 CASSSRPGETQYF
. TRBV28 CASSLRSTQYF
. TRBV27 CASRGRGVPYEQYF
. TRBV27 CASSSTLAGGSSYNEQFF
. TRBV4-1 CASRDSLASYEQYF
. TRBV27 CASSLGLAGGQSYNEQFF
medium-sized TRBV6-1 CASTQGWGYGYTF
. TRBV10-3 CAISEWSSGRAAQYF
. TRBV10-2 CASSPMGRSQETQYF
. TRBV6-4 CANRVDRARASGANVLTF
. TRBV6-1 CASSEWQAEAFF
. TRBV27 CASTINGLGTVSDEQFF
. TRBV29-1 CSVPTTANQGYTF
. TRBV9 CASSVAPSGAETQYF
. TRBV6-1 CASSEGGGSYEQYF
. TRBV28 CASSLGRPNEKLFF
. TRBV7-9 CASRPPTSTLQETQYF
. TRBV7-8 CASSLGVKINEQFF
. TRBV28 CASSISRWGVAKNIQYF
. TRBV11-3 CASSLVDDTKITFF
. TRBV11-2 CASSPRRAGGSNEQFF
. TRBV28 CASSLYTTDTQYF
. TRBV9 CASSFEGRDTQYF
. TRBV2 CASSDPGRPNYGYTF
. TRBV6-5 CASSLRLAGGVNEQFF
. TRBV9 CASSETGQGTEAFF